A single sample gave rise to the 28 T cell receptor beta chains below, sequenced in a study of T-cell memory formation after mild COVID-19. MiXCR, applied by TCRdb to the 5' RACE reads, yields one record per CDR3 protein. In the table there are fewer than 350,000 distinct CDR3 sequences, 18% of which are singletons. The sample taken for sequencing was PBMCs or a T cell subset sorted from them (not recorded which). These receptors all stem from a man aged 18 to 29 who had mild COVID-19 (a few samples of this study predate the infection). Cell type and time point are not known.

The rearrangement uses TRBV4-3 and TRBJ2-7; possible D gene TRBD1, 5 bases. CDR3 size: 17 residues. Per the germline V gene, CDR1 is LGHNA and CDR2 is YSLEER. Trimming stripped 0 bases from V and 0 bases from J, with 15 bases between. CDR3 nucleotide sequence: TGCGCCAGCAGCCAAGATTGGGGCAGAATAAGCTCCTACGAGCAGTACTTC. Its translation is CASSQDWGRISSYEQYF.

This clonotype was seen a handful of times. The chain carries TRBV4-3 and TRBJ2-1, with D unresolved. Looked up from germline, CDR1 is LGHNA and CDR2 is YSLEER. V lost 1 base and J lost 4, with 11 bases in between. The CDR3 has 15 amino acids. CDR3 nucleotides: TGCGCCAGCAGCCAAGGGACGGCAGCATACAATGAGCAGTTCTTC. As protein: CASSQGTAAYNEQFF.

This clonotype was picked up a small number of times. V usage is TRBV4-1 and J usage is TRBJ1-6; D remains ambiguous. This CDR3 has 15 residues. Trimming removed 1 base from V and 9 bases from J, with 13 bases in between. The germline gives CDR1 MGHRA, CDR2 YSYEKL. The CDR3, as DNA: TGCGCCAGCAGCCAAGTTAAAGGGAGGGCTTCACCCCTCCACTTT. Its translation: CASSQVKGRASPLHF.

The rearrangement links TRBV5-1 to TRBJ1-1; unclear D gene. The CDR3 length is 13 residues. Germline CDR1 and CDR2: SGHRS and YFSETQ. Deletions cut 2 bases from V and 11 bases from J, with 16 bases between. The CDR3 sequence: CASSLRMREMAFF. In DNA, the CDR3 is TGCGCCAGCAGCTTAAGAATGAGAGAAATGGCTTTCTTT. Combining the CDR3 with reference TRBV5-1 and TRBJ1-1 gives the whole variable domain KAGVTQTPRYLIKTRGQQVTLSCSPISGHRSVSWYQQTPGQGLQFLFEYFSETQRNKGNFPGRFSGRQFSNSRSEMNVSTLELGDSALYLCASSLRMREMAFFGQGTRLTVV.

This clonotype showed up just a few times. The J gene is TRBJ2-7, the V gene TRBV4-1; 7 bases fit TRBD2. The CDR3 loop spans 15 amino acids. Germline lookup yields CDR1 MGHRA and CDR2 YSYEKL. After removal of 2 bases from V and 4 bases from J, the junction contained 8 bases not matched to a gene. In nucleotides, the CDR3 is TGCGCCAGCAGCCAATGGGACGAAGCGGGGTACGAGCAGTACTTC. It yields the protein CASSQWDEAGYEQYF.

V is TRBV5-6 and J is TRBJ2-7, with unresolved D. Germline V gene lookup returns CDR1 SGHDT and CDR2 YYEEEE. The CDR3 has 13 residues. With 0 bases removed from V and 2 bases from J, the gap between germline ends came to 6 bases. CDR3 nucleotide sequence: TGTGCCAGCAGCTTGGGGGTTCCCTACGAGCAGTACTTC. This gives the protein CASSLGVPYEQYF. The whole variable domain, filled in from reference TRBV5-6 and TRBJ2-7, reads DAGVTQSPTHLIKTRGQQVTLRCSPKSGHDTVSWYQQALGQGPQFIFQYYEEEERQRGNFPDRFSGHQFPNYSSELNVNALLLGDSALYLCASSLGVPYEQYFGPGTRLTVT.

This clonotype came up a few times. The chain is built from TRBV4-3 and TRBJ2-1; no clear D. This CDR3 has 16 residues. Trimming stripped 0 bases from V and 5 bases from J, with 14 bases between. Germline V gives CDR1 LGHNA, CDR2 YSLEER. DNA for the CDR3: TGCGCCAGCAGCCAAGATCTTGGGCTGTACAACAATGAGCAGTTCTTC. It codes for CASSQDLGLYNNEQFF.

V gene TRBV12-3 or TRBV12-4 combines with J gene TRBJ2-3; 12 bases are shared with TRBD2. The CDR3 spans 14 residues. V lost 5 bases and J lost 12; bases outside the gene matches: 9. CDR3 protein: CASSPRTSGEVQYF. CDR3 DNA: TGTGCCAGCAGTCCACGGACTAGCGGGGAGGTTCAGTATTTT.

This clonotype was observed a few times. The CDR3 nucleotides read TGTGCCAGCAGCTTAAACACGAACACTGAAGCTTTCTTT. It yields the protein CASSLNTNTEAFF. The chain couples TRBV11-3 to TRBJ1-1, with D unresolved. The CDR3 runs 13 residues. V was trimmed by 2 bases and J by 1 base, leaving 5 bases between them. Germline V gives CDR1 SGHNT, CDR2 YENEEA.

The gene calls are TRBV12-3 or TRBV12-4 and TRBJ2-2; D gene unclear. This CDR3 has 17 amino acids. V gave up 6 bases and J gave up 0 bases, with 17 bases separating them. The CDR3 loop is CASSPAVGVANTGELFF. The DNA for the CDR3 is TGTGCCAGCAGCCCTGCTGTCGGAGTCGCGAACACCGGGGAGCTGTTTTTT.

The rearrangement uses TRBV6-4 and TRBJ2-2; tentatively, D is TRBD1 (6 bases). The CDR3 length is 15 residues. CDR1 is MRHNA and CDR2 is SNTAGT in the germline V gene. V was clipped by 5 bases and J by 4 bases, with 14 bases between them. The CDR3: CASSPQGVSTGELFF. The CDR3 DNA sequence: TGTGCCAGCAGTCCACAGGGTGTAAGCACCGGGGAGCTGTTTTTT.

In this sample, this clonotype turned up a few times. The CDR3: CASSSRIGIYSGANVLTF. The CDR3 DNA sequence: TGTGCCAGCAGCTCCCGTATAGGGATCTACTCTGGGGCCAACGTCCTGACTTTC. This sequence joins TRBV11-2 and TRBJ2-6; no reliable D call. Trimming removed 4 bases at V and 0 bases at J, with 16 bases between. The CDR3 runs to 18 residues. Germline CDR1 and CDR2: SGHAT and FQNNGV.

The CDR3 loop is CASSPIGGYEQYV. The DNA of the CDR3 is TGCGCCAGCAGCCCCATTGGGGGCTACGAGCAGTACGTC. The chain links TRBV5-1 to TRBJ2-7, with D tentatively TRBD1 or TRBD2 (5 bases each). Germline CDR1 and CDR2: SGHRS and YFSETQ. Trimming removed 4 bases at V and 3 bases at J, with 11 bases between. The CDR3 is made up of 13 amino acids.

This clonotype was seen only a few times. V and J are TRBV5-1 and TRBJ2-2, with D perhaps TRBD1 or TRBD2 (5 bases each). Trimming took 9 bases from V and 5 from J, leaving 8 bases between them. The CDR3 contains 11 residues. CDR1 SGHRS and CDR2 YFSETQ come from the germline V gene. The CDR3, as DNA: TGCGCCACCGAGGGGACCGGGGAGCTGTTTTTT. It encodes CATEGTGELFF.

The V and J genes are TRBV7-2 and TRBJ2-3, with TRBD2 identical over 10 bases. The CDR3 length is 16 residues. With V trimmed by 6 bases and J by 0 bases, 6 bases remained unmatched. From germline, CDR1 is SGHTA and CDR2 FQGNSA. CDR3 in amino acids: CASRRAGGLSTDTQYF. CDR3 DNA: TGTGCCAGCAGACGAGCGGGGGGGCTAAGCACAGATACGCAGTATTTT.

This clonotype was detected many times. The chain carries TRBV4-3 and TRBJ2-7; TRBD1 aligns across 10 bases. V was pared by 1 base and J by 2 bases, with 8 bases of the junction left unmatched. The CDR3 runs 17 residues. From germline, CDR1 is LGHNA and CDR2 YSLEER. The CDR3 nucleotides are TGCGCCAGCAGCCAAGGGCTTGGGACAGGGGCAGCCTACGAGCAGTACTTC. Translated, it gives CASSQGLGTGAAYEQYF.

This chain links TRBV5-1 with TRBJ1-2; D gene unclear. The germline CDR1 and CDR2 sequences are SGHRS and YFSETQ. V was trimmed by 0 bases and J by 8 bases, leaving 11 bases between them. The length of the CDR3 is 13 residues. This CDR3 reads CASSLDRRVGYTF. The CDR3 bases are TGCGCCAGCAGCTTGGATAGGAGGGTAGGCTACACCTTC. The full variable domain, completed using reference TRBV5-1 and TRBJ1-2, is KAGVTQTPRYLIKTRGQQVTLSCSPISGHRSVSWYQQTPGQGLQFLFEYFSETQRNKGNFPGRFSGRQFSNSRSEMNVSTLELGDSALYLCASSLDRRVGYTFGSGTRLTVV.

V is TRBV20-1 and J is TRBJ1-6; maybe TRBD1 (5 bases). Germline values: CDR1 DFQATT, CDR2 SNEGSKA (reference sequence). Trimming took 0 bases from V and 6 from J, leaving 12 bases between them. The CDR3 runs 15 residues. CDR3 in DNA: TGCAGTGCTAGAGATGGGAACAGGATTAATTCACCCCTCCACTTT. The encoded protein is CSARDGNRINSPLHF.

The genes are TRBV5-1 and TRBJ2-7; 10 bases agree with TRBD1. The CDR3 length is 14 residues. The V and J ends lost 5 bases and 6 bases, in that order; junction bases with no gene match: 8. Germline V gene data show CDR1 as SGHRS and CDR2 as YFSETQ. The CDR3 sequence is CASRFGTGAPEQYF. The CDR3 DNA sequence: TGCGCCAGCAGGTTCGGGACAGGGGCCCCCGAGCAGTACTTC.

This clonotype was found a few times. This chain uses TRBV7-2 with TRBJ2-2; tentatively, D is TRBD2 (7 bases). The germline V and J ends were trimmed by 2 bases and 5 bases, with 18 bases remaining between them. Germline V lookup: CDR1 SGHTA, CDR2 FQGNSA. This CDR3 region has 17 residues. The CDR3 DNA reads TGTGCCAGCAGCTTATACTTGGCGGGGGCGGGGACCGGGGAGCTGTTTTTT. It yields the protein CASSLYLAGAGTGELFF.

The genes are TRBV4-3 and TRBJ2-1, with 10 bases that match TRBD1. The germline V gene encodes CDR1 LGHNA and CDR2 YSLEER. This CDR3 spans 15 amino acids. The ends lost 4 bases at V and 4 bases at J; junction bases unmatched: 4. In nucleotides, the CDR3 is TGCGCCAGCAGCCCGGGACAGGGGCCTTACAATGAGCAGTTCTTC. It codes for CASSPGQGPYNEQFF.

The rearrangement links TRBV14 to TRBJ1-2, with no clear D. Germline V lookup: CDR1 SGHDN, CDR2 FVKESK. Trimming pared 1 base from V and 2 bases from J, leaving 8 bases between. The CDR3 consists of 14 residues. In DNA, the CDR3 is TGTGCCAGCAGCCAAGCCCAGCGGAACTATGGCTACACCTTC. Amino acids: CASSQAQRNYGYTF.

The chain employs TRBV29-1 and TRBJ2-5, with D tentatively TRBD1 or TRBD2 (6 bases each). The CDR3 contains 13 residues. Trimming pared 4 bases from V and 5 bases from J, leaving 14 bases between. Germline V gene data show CDR1 as SQVTM and CDR2 as ANQGSEA. The CDR3 loop reads CSVVWGAKETQYF. As DNA, the CDR3 is TGCAGCGTTGTTTGGGGGGCTAAGGAGACCCAGTACTTC.

This clonotype has a handful of counts. The chain is built from TRBV6-5 and TRBJ1-1; TRBD1 is a possible D gene (5 bases). Trimming took 2 bases from V and 5 from J, leaving 12 bases between them. The CDR3 spans 14 residues. CDR1 and CDR2 from the germline V gene are MNHEY and SVGAGI. CDR3 bases: TGTGCCAGCAGTTACGGTCAGGGAACGACTGAAGCTTTCTTT. This gives the protein CASSYGQGTTEAFF.

This rearrangement joins TRBV7-2 to TRBJ2-5; 12 bases map to TRBD1. This CDR3 is built from 16 residues. The germline CDR1 and CDR2 sequences are SGHTA and FQGNSA. V lost 5 bases to trimming and J lost 5 bases; unmatched junction nucleotides: 9. Here the CDR3 reads CASSPQGQGAGETQYF. The CDR3 coding sequence is TGTGCCAGCAGCCCACAGGGACAGGGGGCAGGGGAGACCCAGTACTTC.

The V gene is TRBV7-8, the J gene TRBJ1-2, with D possibly matching TRBD1 (5 bases). Trimming pared 0 bases from V and 8 bases from J, leaving 16 bases between. The CDR3 is 15 amino acids. Germline CDR1 reads SGHVS; CDR2 reads FQNEAQ. CDR3 coding DNA: TGTGCCAGCAGCTTAGCCGCGGGGCCGGCGGGGGGCTACACCTTC. Translation: CASSLAAGPAGGYTF.

The chain uses TRBV5-6 and TRBJ2-2; the D gene is possibly TRBD2 (5 bases). Germline-derived CDR1 and CDR2 are SGHDT and YYEEEE. V was clipped by 3 bases and J by 1 base, with 13 bases between them. The CDR3 runs to 16 residues. CDR3 protein: CASSSAGFRNTGELFF. The CDR3 region has the DNA TGTGCCAGCAGCTCCGCGGGCTTCAGGAACACCGGGGAGCTGTTTTTT.

V is TRBV6-5 and J is TRBJ2-2, with 9 bases aligning to TRBD1. CDR1 MNHEY and CDR2 SVGAGI come from the germline V gene. The length of the CDR3 is 18 residues. V dropped 7 bases and J dropped 1; count of bases not matched to a gene: 13. In DNA form, the CDR3 reads TGTGCCAGCATCACCCCGGGACAGGGATTGGTGAACACCGGGGAGCTGTTTTTT. It specifies CASITPGQGLVNTGELFF.